This TCR beta chain was captured in a study of T cell changes during pregnancy in multiple sclerosis. Only in-frame clones appear in the TCRdb table, and some are missing; sequencing was by immunoSEQ multiplex PCR. This table holds tens of thousands of clones, about 91% found once. Sequencing used CD8+ T cells from peripheral blood mononuclear cells, obtained before pregnancy. The clonotype comes from a female donor with multiple sclerosis, enrolled in a pregnancy study.

CDR3 sequence: CASSGQGGGYGYTF. The CDR3 coding sequence is TGTGCCAGCAGTGGACAGGGGGGGGGCTATGGCTACACCTTC. The chain is built from TRBV27 and TRBJ1-2; 10 bases are a match to TRBD1. V lost 5 bases and J lost 4; bases outside the gene matches: 4. This CDR3 has 14 amino acids. Germline CDR1 reads MNHEY; CDR2 reads SMNVEV (reference sequence).